The clone carrying this T cell receptor (beta chain) was picked up many times. This sample was taken from a study of T-cell memory formation after mild COVID-19. V lost 7 bases, J lost 1 base, and 5 bases stayed unmatched. CDR3 size: 16 residues. Germline V gene sequence: CDR1 LNHDA, CDR2 SQIVND (reference sequence). TCRdb itself ran the 5' RACE reads through MiXCR, one entry per CDR3 protein. Here the sample spans over 11,000 distinct CDR3 sequences, approximately 19% being singletons. The sequence derives from an adult woman who had mild COVID-19 (a few samples of this study predate the infection). Cell type and time point are not known. This chain uses TRBV19 with TRBJ2-6; 9 positions match TRBD1. Sample: PBMCs or a T cell subset sorted from them (not recorded which). CDR3: CASKGTGLSGANVLTF. The CDR3 DNA reads TGTGCCAGTAAGGGGACAGGGTTGTCTGGGGCCAACGTCCTGACTTTC.